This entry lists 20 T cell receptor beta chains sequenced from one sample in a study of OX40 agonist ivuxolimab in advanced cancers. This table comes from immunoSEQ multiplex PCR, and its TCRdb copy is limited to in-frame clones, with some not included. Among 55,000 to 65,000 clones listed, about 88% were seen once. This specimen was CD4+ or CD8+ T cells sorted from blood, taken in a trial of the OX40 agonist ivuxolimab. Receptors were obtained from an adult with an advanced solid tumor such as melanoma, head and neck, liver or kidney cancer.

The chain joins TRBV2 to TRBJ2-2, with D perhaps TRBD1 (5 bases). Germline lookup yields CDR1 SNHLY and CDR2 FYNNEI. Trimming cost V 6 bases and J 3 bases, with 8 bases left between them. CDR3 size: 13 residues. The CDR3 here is CASRLTDTGELFF. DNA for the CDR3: TGTGCCAGCAGGCTGACAGACACCGGGGAGCTGTTTTTT.

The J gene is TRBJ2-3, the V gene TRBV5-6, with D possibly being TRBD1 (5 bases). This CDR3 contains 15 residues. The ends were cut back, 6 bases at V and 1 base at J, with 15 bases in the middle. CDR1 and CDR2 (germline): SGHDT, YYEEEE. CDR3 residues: CASTDRQFRTDTQYF. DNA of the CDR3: TGTGCCAGCACCGACCGACAGTTCCGCACAGATACGCAGTATTTT.

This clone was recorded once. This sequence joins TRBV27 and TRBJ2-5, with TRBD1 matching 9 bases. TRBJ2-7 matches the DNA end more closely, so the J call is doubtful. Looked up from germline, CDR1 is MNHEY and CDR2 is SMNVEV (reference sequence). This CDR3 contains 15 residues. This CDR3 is CASMEAGTGNYEQYF. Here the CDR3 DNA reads TGTGCCAGCATGGAGGCCGGGACAGGGAACTACGAGCAGTACTTC.

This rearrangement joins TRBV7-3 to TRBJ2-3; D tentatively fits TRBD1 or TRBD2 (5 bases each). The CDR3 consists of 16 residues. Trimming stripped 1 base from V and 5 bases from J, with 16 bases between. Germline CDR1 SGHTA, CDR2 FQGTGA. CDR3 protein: CASSLNGREGGDTQYF. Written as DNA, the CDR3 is TGTGCCAGCAGCTTAAACGGCAGGGAAGGAGGAGATACGCAGTATTTT.

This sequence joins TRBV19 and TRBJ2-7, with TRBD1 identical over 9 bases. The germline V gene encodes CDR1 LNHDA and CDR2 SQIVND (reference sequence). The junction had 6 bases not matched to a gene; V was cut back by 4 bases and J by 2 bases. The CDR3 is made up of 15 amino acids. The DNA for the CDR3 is TGTGCCAGTAGTAGGGGGACAGGGTCGGCCTACGAGCAGTACTTC. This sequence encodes CASSRGTGSAYEQYF.

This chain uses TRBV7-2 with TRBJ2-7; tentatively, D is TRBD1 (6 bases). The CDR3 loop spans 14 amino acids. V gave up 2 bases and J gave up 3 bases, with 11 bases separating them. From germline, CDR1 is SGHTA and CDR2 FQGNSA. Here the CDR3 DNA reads TGTGCCAGCAGCTTAACCGGACAGAGCTACGAGCAGTACTTC. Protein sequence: CASSLTGQSYEQYF.

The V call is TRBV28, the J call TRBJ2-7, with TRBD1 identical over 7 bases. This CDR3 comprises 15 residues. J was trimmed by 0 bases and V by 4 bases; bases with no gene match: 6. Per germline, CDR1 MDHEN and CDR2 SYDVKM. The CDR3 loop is CASSSRQGFSYEQYF. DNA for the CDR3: TGTGCCAGCAGTTCTAGACAGGGCTTCTCCTACGAGCAGTACTTC.

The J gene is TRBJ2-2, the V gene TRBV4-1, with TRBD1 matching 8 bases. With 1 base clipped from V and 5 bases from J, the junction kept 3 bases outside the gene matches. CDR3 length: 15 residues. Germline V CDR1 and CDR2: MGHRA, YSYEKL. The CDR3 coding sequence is TGCGCCAGCAGCCAAGGGGACAGGCGGACCGGGGAGCTGTTTTTT. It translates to CASSQGDRRTGELFF.

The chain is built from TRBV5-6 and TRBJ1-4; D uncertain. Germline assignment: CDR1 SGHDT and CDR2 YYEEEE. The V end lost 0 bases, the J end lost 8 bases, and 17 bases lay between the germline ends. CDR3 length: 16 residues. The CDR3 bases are TGTGCCAGCAGCTTGGCCGTGGAGGGTCCTAGGGAAAAACTGTTTTTT. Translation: CASSLAVEGPREKLFF.

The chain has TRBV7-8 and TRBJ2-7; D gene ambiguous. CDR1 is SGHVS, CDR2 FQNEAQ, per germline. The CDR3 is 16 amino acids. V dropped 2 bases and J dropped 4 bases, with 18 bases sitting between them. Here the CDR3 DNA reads TGTGCCAGCAGCTTATTTCTAGGAGTCACATCATACGAGCAGTACTTC. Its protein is CASSLFLGVTSYEQYF.

This CDR3 is CASSESGDTEAFF. As DNA, the CDR3 is TGCGCCAGCAGTGAGTCAGGTGACACTGAAGCTTTCTTT. The gene calls are TRBV10-1 and TRBJ1-1; D gene uncertain. Germline V gene lookup returns CDR1 WNHNN and CDR2 SYGVQD (reference sequence). Deletions cut 0 bases from V and 3 bases from J, with 5 bases between. CDR3 length: 13 residues.

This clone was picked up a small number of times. CDR3 coding DNA: TGTGCCAGCAGTGAAGCGCTTCAGGGAGGCATTCAGTACTTC. Translation gives CASSEALQGGIQYF. This chain joins TRBV6-1 and TRBJ2-4; the D gene is possibly TRBD2 (6 bases). The CDR3 runs 14 residues. Germline values: CDR1 MNHNS, CDR2 SASEGT. Trimming took 0 bases from V and 9 from J, leaving 12 bases between them.

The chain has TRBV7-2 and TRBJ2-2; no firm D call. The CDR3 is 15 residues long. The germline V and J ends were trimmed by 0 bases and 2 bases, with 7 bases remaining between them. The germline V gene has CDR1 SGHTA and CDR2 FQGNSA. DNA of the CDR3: TGTGCCAGCAGCTTAGCGGGGATCAACACCGGGGAGCTGTTTTTT. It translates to CASSLAGINTGELFF.

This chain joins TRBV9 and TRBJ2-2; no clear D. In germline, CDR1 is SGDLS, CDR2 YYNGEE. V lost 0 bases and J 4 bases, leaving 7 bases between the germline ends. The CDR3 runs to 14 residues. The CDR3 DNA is TGTGCCAGCAGCGTAGACGTAAGCACCGGGGAGCTGTTTTTT. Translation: CASSVDVSTGELFF.

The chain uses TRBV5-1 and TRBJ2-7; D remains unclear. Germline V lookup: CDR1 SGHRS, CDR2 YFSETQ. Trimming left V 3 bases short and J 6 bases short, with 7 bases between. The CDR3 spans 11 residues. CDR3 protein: CASSSALEQYF. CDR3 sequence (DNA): TGCGCCAGCAGCTCAGCCCTCGAGCAGTACTTC.

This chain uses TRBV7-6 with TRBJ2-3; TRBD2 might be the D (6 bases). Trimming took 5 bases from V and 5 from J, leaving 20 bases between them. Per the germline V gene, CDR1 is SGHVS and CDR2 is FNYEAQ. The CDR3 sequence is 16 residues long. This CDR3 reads CASSQQSGGRGDTQYF. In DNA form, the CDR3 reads TGTGCCAGCAGCCAGCAGTCTGGGGGGAGAGGAGATACGCAGTATTTT.

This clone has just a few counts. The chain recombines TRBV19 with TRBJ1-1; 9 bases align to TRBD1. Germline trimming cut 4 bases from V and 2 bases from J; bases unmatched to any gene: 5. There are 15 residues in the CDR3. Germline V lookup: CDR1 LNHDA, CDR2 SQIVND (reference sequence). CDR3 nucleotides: TGTGCCAGTAGTACCAGGACAGGGGCTAACACTGAAGCTTTCTTT. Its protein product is CASSTRTGANTEAFF. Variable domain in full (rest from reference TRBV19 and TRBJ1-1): DGGITQSPKYLFRKEGQNVTLSCEQNLNHDAMYWYRQDPGQGLRLIYYSQIVNDFQKGDIAEGYSVSREKKESFPLTVTSAQKNPTAFYLCASSTRTGANTEAFFGQGTRLTVV.

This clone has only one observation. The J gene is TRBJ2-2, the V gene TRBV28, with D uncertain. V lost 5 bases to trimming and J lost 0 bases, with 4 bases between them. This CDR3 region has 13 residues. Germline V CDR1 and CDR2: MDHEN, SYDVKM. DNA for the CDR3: TGTGCCAGCAGTCTGACGAACACCGGGGAGCTGTTTTTT. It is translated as CASSLTNTGELFF.

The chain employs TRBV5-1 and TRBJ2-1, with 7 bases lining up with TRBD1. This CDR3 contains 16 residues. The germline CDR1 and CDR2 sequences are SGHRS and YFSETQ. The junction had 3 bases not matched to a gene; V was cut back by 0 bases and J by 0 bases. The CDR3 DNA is TGCGCCAGCAGCTTGGCCAGGGGGAGCTCCTACAATGAGCAGTTCTTC. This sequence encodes CASSLARGSSYNEQFF.

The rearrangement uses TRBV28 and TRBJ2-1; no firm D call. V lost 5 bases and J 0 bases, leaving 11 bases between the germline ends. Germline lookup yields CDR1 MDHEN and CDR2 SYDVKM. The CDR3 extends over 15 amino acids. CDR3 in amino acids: CASSLTLGSYNEQFF. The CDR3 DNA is TGTGCCAGCAGTCTGACGTTGGGCTCCTACAATGAGCAGTTCTTC. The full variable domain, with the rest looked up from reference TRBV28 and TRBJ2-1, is DVKVTQSSRYLVKRTGEKVFLECVQDMDHENMFWYRQDPGLGLRLIYFSYDVKMKEKGDIPEGYSVSREKKERFSLILESASTNQTSMYLCASSLTLGSYNEQFFGPGTRLTVL.